This T cell receptor (beta chain) is drawn from a study of shared clonotypes between healthy human individuals (dated by TCRdb to 2018 to 2020). A note on the overall study: A few men and two women, aged 18 to 49 years, made up the cohort. For each donor, three plates each were used for CD4 naive and CD4 memory, two plates were used for CD8 naive, and one plate was used for CD8 memory. To estimate repertoire size and how much clonotypes are shared between individuals, the study performed deep sequencing of blood TCR repertoires from about five healthy adults. To increase sequencing depth and limit assay-specific biases, different laboratories used diverse techniques to prepare libraries and sequence TCR repertoires. Each donor's leukapheresis produced roughly between roughly 0.85 and 10 billion PBMCs.

Donors were healthy HIV-negative adults with no recently reported acute infections or vaccinations. All donors were Caucasian adults living in Nashville, Tennessee, USA. Magnetic negative selection was used to enrich CD4+ T cells, after which naive cells were positively selected on CD45RA and the negative fraction became the memory subset. Blood was obtained by leukapheresis, after which PBMCs were separated by Ficoll-Histopaque density gradient centrifugation and cryopreserved in liquid nitrogen vapor phase. Analytical flow cytometry was used to check the purity and quantity of every magnetically sorted T cell population. Each sorted fraction had its genomic DNA isolated and then quantified by UV absorbance on a Nanodrop 2000c. Using the deep immunoSEQ assay, TCR CDR3 regions were amplified from genomic DNA by multiplex PCR. Extracted genomic DNA from each cell subset was distributed evenly across all wells of several immunoSEQ 96-well plates, and each plate was treated as a replicate. For sorted subsets, around 200 ng genomic DNA, equal to tens of thousands of T cell genomes, was loaded into each replicate PCR. The purified libraries were quantified using a Qubit 3.0 fluorometer, sized with a Bioanalyzer 2100, and then quantified again using the KAPA Library Quantification kit. A separate single-read 150-cycle Illumina NextSeq 550 flow cell was used to sequence each immunoSEQ 96-well plate. Per the source publication's procedure: The immunoSEQ output contained only junctional sequences without quality scores, so filtering could not match that applied to full-length reads. To assign V/J genes and CDR3, sequences were annotated using PyIR, a Python wrapper for IgBLAST v1.9, with IMGT germline references. Any read was removed if the V/J assignment was weak (E-value above 1e-6), the CDR3 was missing, or the read contained stop codons, out-of-frame junctions, or ambiguous translated residues. V3J clonotypes were defined as sequences sharing the same inferred V gene, J gene, and CDR3 amino acid sequence. The percentage overlap between two repertoires was calculated by dividing the number of shared unique clonotypes by the size of the smaller repertoire. RTK rarefaction, the Chao1 estimator, and Recon v2.1 estimates of unobserved clonotypes were used to assess repertoire richness. Generation probabilities were computed with OLGA for all TCRbeta clonotypes obtained by the gDNA method from a few donors. This immuneACCESS table, as held by TCRdb, lists in-frame sequences with V and J called but not all clones. Of the missing ones, under half trace to an unresolved V gene in checked studies; the others have no known cause. Clonal size and the V and J genes are those of that table, whereas D and trimming came from the DNA. The sample includes some 2,500,000 clones, with roughly 93% observed a single time. The ten largest make up 0.36% of the sample.

Details on this clone: No cognate antigen has been identified for it. There are no base qualities to consult, and no much larger clone falls within one base.

Counted from cysteine to phenylalanine, this CDR3 has 14 amino acids. The retained sequence is limited to the CDR3, 42 bases, with the frame set at the first base. V gives up 5 bases and J gives up 2 bases, and the segment between their germline ends measures 13 bases. CDR1 and CDR2, per the germline V gene, are SGHNT and YENEEA. Results and caveats for the whole study, not just this receptor: Even with the large sequencing depth, rarefaction of the sorted-subset datasets indicated that sequencing was incomplete. Based on pairwise subsampling, the degree of clonotype sharing among donors was expected to be affected by sequencing depth. Clonotypes shared by all four sorted-subset donors showed higher generation probabilities than non-shared clonotypes. Sampling was restricted to blood, and TCR repertoires in tissues likely differ from the TCR repertoires found in blood. Because the study included a small number of donors, the genetic and exposure-history diversity represented was limited. When several donors were compared, the shared fraction of clonotypes was 5% to 6.5% for naive CD4, over 3% for naive CD8, 2% to 2.5% for memory CD4, and 0.35% to 0.4% for memory CD8. Estimated clonotype richness was generally larger for naive than for memory subsets.

This TCR derives from a man younger than 35 in good health. Some clones in this sample may be carry-over from other donors' samples. The chain uses TRBV11-3 and TRBJ2-7, with TRBD1 tentatively as D gene (5 bases match). Sequencing used naive CD4+ T cells from PBMCs. This sample's cell subset or site label indicates: CD45RA+ positively selected. The CDR3 reads CASSRTPGPYEQYF. The nucleotides read TGTGCCAGCAGCAGAACACCAGGGCCCTACGAGCAGTACTTC.